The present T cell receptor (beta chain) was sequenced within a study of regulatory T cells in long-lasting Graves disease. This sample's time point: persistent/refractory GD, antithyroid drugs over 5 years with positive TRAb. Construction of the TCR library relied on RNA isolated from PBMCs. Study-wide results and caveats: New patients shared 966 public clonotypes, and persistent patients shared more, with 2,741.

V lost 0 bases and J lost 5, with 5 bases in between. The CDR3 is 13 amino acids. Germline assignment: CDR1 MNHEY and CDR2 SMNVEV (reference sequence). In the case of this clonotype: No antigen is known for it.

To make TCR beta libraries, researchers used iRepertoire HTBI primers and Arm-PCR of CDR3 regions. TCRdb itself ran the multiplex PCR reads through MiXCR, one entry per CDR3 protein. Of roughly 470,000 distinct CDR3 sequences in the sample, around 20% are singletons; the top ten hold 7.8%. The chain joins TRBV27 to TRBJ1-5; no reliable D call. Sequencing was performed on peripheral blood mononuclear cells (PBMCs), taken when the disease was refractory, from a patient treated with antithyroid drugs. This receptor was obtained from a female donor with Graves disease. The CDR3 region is CASSLSADQPQHF. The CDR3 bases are TGTGCCAGCAGTTTATCAGCCGATCAGCCCCAGCATTTT.